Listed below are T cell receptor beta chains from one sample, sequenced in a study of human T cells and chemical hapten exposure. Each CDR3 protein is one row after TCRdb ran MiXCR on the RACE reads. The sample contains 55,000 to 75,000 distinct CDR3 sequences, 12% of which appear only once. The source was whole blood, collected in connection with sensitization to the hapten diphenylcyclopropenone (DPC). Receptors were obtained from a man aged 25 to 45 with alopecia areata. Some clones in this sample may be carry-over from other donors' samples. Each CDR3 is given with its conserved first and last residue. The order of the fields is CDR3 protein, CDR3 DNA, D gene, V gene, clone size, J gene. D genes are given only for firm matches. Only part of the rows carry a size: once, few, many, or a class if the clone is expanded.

CDR3 protein: CASSPRTGTGETQYF
CDR3 DNA: TGTGCCAGCAGTCCCAGGACAGGGACAGGAGAGACCCAGTACTTC
D gene: TRBD1
V gene: TRBV12-3/TRBV12-4
clone size: many
J gene: TRBJ2-5

CDR3 protein: CAISGQMNTEAFF
CDR3 DNA: TGTGCCATCAGTGGACAGATGAACACTGAAGCTTTCTTT
D gene: NA
V gene: TRBV10-3
clone size: many
J gene: TRBJ1-1

CDR3 protein: CSATRQNTEAFF
CDR3 DNA: TGCAGTGCTACGCGACAGAACACTGAAGCTTTCTTT
D gene: NA
V gene: TRBV20-1
clone size: few
J gene: TRBJ1-1

CDR3 protein: CASSPNPRGQYEQYF
CDR3 DNA: TGTGCCAGCAGCCCCAACCCCAGGGGGCAGTACGAGCAGTACTTC
D gene: TRBD1
V gene: TRBV7-2
clone size: NA
J gene: TRBJ2-7

CDR3 protein: CASSTDTQYF
CDR3 DNA: TGTGCCAGCTCCACAGATACGCAGTATTTT
D gene: NA
V gene: TRBV28
clone size: NA
J gene: TRBJ2-3

CDR3 protein: CASSYEGAGEKLFF
CDR3 DNA: TGTGCCAGCAGTTACGAGGGGGCAGGTGAAAAACTGTTTTTT
D gene: TRBD1
V gene: TRBV6-6
clone size: few
J gene: TRBJ1-4

CDR3 protein: CASSFLEDRQFF
CDR3 DNA: TGTGCCAGCAGCTTCCTGGAGGACCGGCAGTTCTTC
D gene: NA
V gene: TRBV7-2
clone size: NA
J gene: TRBJ2-1

CDR3 protein: CSVGQGYNEQFF
CDR3 DNA: TGCAGCGTGGGACAGGGCTACAATGAGCAGTTCTTC
D gene: TRBD1
V gene: TRBV29-1
clone size: few
J gene: TRBJ2-1

CDR3 protein: CASSSPNRRGPFGEQYF
CDR3 DNA: TGTGCCAGCAGTTCCCCCAATCGTCGGGGACCCTTCGGCGAGCAGTACTTC
D gene: NA
V gene: TRBV12-3/TRBV12-4
clone size: NA
J gene: TRBJ2-7

CDR3 protein: CASSSAGGSNEKLFF
CDR3 DNA: TGTGCCAGCAGTTCAGCGGGCGGATCTAATGAAAAACTGTTTTTT
D gene: NA
V gene: TRBV28
clone size: many
J gene: TRBJ1-4

CDR3 protein: CSARDFRVGNQPQHF
CDR3 DNA: TGCAGTGCTAGAGATTTCCGAGTCGGCAATCAGCCCCAGCATTTT
D gene: NA
V gene: TRBV20-1
clone size: NA
J gene: TRBJ1-5

CDR3 protein: CASSLGRGGNQPQHF
CDR3 DNA: TGTGCCAGCAGCTTAGGACGGGGGGGCAATCAGCCCCAGCATTTT
D gene: NA
V gene: TRBV11-2
clone size: NA
J gene: TRBJ1-5

CDR3 protein: CASSSSPGRNTEAFF
CDR3 DNA: TGTGCCAGCAGCTCAAGCCCAGGGAGGAACACTGAAGCTTTCTTT
D gene: NA
V gene: TRBV7-3
clone size: NA
J gene: TRBJ1-1

CDR3 protein: CASSEQGSPGNEQFF
CDR3 DNA: TGTGCCAGCAGTGAGCAAGGGTCTCCTGGCAATGAGCAGTTCTTC
D gene: NA
V gene: TRBV6-4
clone size: NA
J gene: TRBJ2-1

CDR3 protein: CASSLSGGGYGYTF
CDR3 DNA: TGTGCCAGCAGTCTATCAGGGGGCGGCTATGGCTACACCTTC
D gene: TRBD1
V gene: TRBV28
clone size: many
J gene: TRBJ1-2

CDR3 protein: CASSYTGSIQPQHF
CDR3 DNA: TGTGCCAGCAGTTATACAGGGTCGATACAGCCCCAGCATTTT
D gene: NA
V gene: TRBV12-3/TRBV12-4
clone size: many
J gene: TRBJ1-5

CDR3 protein: CASSPGGGADTQYF
CDR3 DNA: TGTGCCAGCAGTCCAGGGGGGGGCGCGGATACGCAGTATTTT
D gene: NA
V gene: TRBV12-3/TRBV12-4
clone size: NA
J gene: TRBJ2-3

CDR3 protein: CAIAQGQGVYGYTF
CDR3 DNA: TGTGCCATCGCCCAGGGACAGGGGGTCTATGGCTACACCTTC
D gene: TRBD1
V gene: TRBV12-3/TRBV12-4
clone size: many
J gene: TRBJ1-2

CDR3 protein: CSVGWASEETQYF
CDR3 DNA: TGCAGCGTAGGTTGGGCCAGCGAAGAGACCCAGTACTTC
D gene: NA
V gene: TRBV29-1
clone size: few
J gene: TRBJ2-5

CDR3 protein: CSARDDYSAEAFF
CDR3 DNA: TGCAGTGCTAGAGATGATTACTCGGCTGAAGCTTTCTTT
D gene: NA
V gene: TRBV20-1
clone size: NA
J gene: TRBJ1-1

CDR3 protein: CAISESGREGEKLFF
CDR3 DNA: TGTGCCATCAGTGAGTCTGGCAGGGAAGGTGAAAAACTGTTTTTT
D gene: NA
V gene: TRBV10-3
clone size: NA
J gene: TRBJ1-4

CDR3 protein: CASSYSLAGGSSTDTQYF
CDR3 DNA: TGTGCCAGCAGTTACTCGCTAGCGGGGGGATCGAGCACAGATACGCAGTATTTT
D gene: TRBD2
V gene: TRBV6-2/TRBV6-3
clone size: once
J gene: TRBJ2-3

CDR3 protein: CASTYRGRSYNEQFF
CDR3 DNA: TGTGCCAGCACCTACAGGGGGCGGTCCTACAATGAGCAGTTCTTC
D gene: TRBD1
V gene: TRBV2
clone size: many
J gene: TRBJ2-1

CDR3 protein: CAISMDGANTGELFF
CDR3 DNA: TGTGCCATCAGTATGGACGGTGCGAACACCGGGGAGCTGTTTTTT
D gene: NA
V gene: TRBV10-3
clone size: NA
J gene: TRBJ2-2

CDR3 protein: CASSLGPTGNQPQHF
CDR3 DNA: TGCGCCAGCAGCTTGGGACCGACAGGGAATCAGCCCCAGCATTTT
D gene: TRBD1
V gene: TRBV5-1
clone size: few
J gene: TRBJ1-5

CDR3 protein: CATSDIQGAGEKLFF
CDR3 DNA: TGTGCCACCAGTGACATACAGGGGGCCGGCGAAAAACTGTTTTTT
D gene: TRBD1
V gene: TRBV24-1
clone size: many
J gene: TRBJ1-4

CDR3 protein: CASSLVNQPQHF
CDR3 DNA: TGTGCCAGCAGTTTAGTCAATCAGCCCCAGCATTTT
D gene: NA
V gene: TRBV28
clone size: NA
J gene: TRBJ1-5

CDR3 protein: CASSLEVLQGGDTQYF
CDR3 DNA: TGTGCCAGCAGCTTGGAAGTCTTGCAGGGGGGAGATACGCAGTATTTT
D gene: NA
V gene: TRBV5-4
clone size: many
J gene: TRBJ2-3

CDR3 protein: CASSLKLQETQYF
CDR3 DNA: TGTGCCAGCAGCTTAAAGCTCCAAGAGACCCAGTACTTC
D gene: NA
V gene: TRBV5-4
clone size: NA
J gene: TRBJ2-5

CDR3 protein: CSASPGLAGGHEQYF
CDR3 DNA: TGCAGTGCGAGTCCGGGACTAGCGGGGGGGCACGAGCAGTACTTC
D gene: TRBD2
V gene: TRBV20-1
clone size: many
J gene: TRBJ2-7

CDR3 protein: CASSLGRIYGYTF
CDR3 DNA: TGTGCCAGCAGTTTAGGGCGGATCTATGGCTACACCTTC
D gene: NA
V gene: TRBV12-3/TRBV12-4
clone size: many
J gene: TRBJ1-2

CDR3 protein: CASSLTTEAFF
CDR3 DNA: TGTGCCAGCAGCTTAACCACTGAAGCTTTCTTT
D gene: NA
V gene: TRBV7-9
clone size: many
J gene: TRBJ1-1

CDR3 protein: CASSLYYEQYF
CDR3 DNA: TGTGCCAGCAGTCTATACTACGAGCAGTACTTC
D gene: NA
V gene: TRBV28
clone size: NA
J gene: TRBJ2-7

CDR3 protein: CATSGGKETQYF
CDR3 DNA: TGTGCCACCAGCGGGGGGAAAGAGACCCAGTACTTC
D gene: TRBD2
V gene: TRBV7-2
clone size: few
J gene: TRBJ2-5

CDR3 protein: CASVLRDRVTDTQYF
CDR3 DNA: TGTGCCAGCGTACTCCGGGACAGGGTAACAGATACGCAGTATTTT
D gene: TRBD1
V gene: TRBV7-6
clone size: few
J gene: TRBJ2-3

CDR3 protein: CASTLSGTGEDEQFF
CDR3 DNA: TGTGCCAGCACCCTTTCCGGGACAGGGGAGGATGAGCAGTTCTTC
D gene: TRBD1
V gene: TRBV7-3
clone size: NA
J gene: TRBJ2-1

CDR3 protein: CSVEGGFLNEQFF
CDR3 DNA: TGCAGCGTTGAAGGTGGGTTCTTGAATGAGCAGTTCTTC
D gene: NA
V gene: TRBV29-1
clone size: NA
J gene: TRBJ2-1

CDR3 protein: CASSEGQGLSGNTIYF
CDR3 DNA: TGTGCCAGCAGCGAAGGACAGGGTCTATCTGGAAACACCATATATTTT
D gene: TRBD1
V gene: TRBV5-5
clone size: NA
J gene: TRBJ1-3